This T cell receptor (beta chain) was sequenced during a study of monozygotic twins with inflammatory bowel disease. Incorporation of UMIs carrying a 6-nucleotide sample barcode was performed by template switching. TCRdb re-called the 5' RACE reads and shows each CDR3 protein once, DNA omitted. The table for this sample gives more than 85,000 distinct CDR3 sequences. This CDR3 has 15 residues. The V gene's germline CDR1 is SGHVS and CDR2 FQNEAQ. This receptor was identified in a human donor with ulcerative colitis or Crohn's disease, or a healthy co-twin of an affected twin (not recorded which). This chain connects TRBV7-8 to TRBJ2-4; TCRdb proposes TRBD2, but this gene call is untestable without DNA. Material: blood. The CDR3 spells CASSRGVVAKNIQYF.